Following are 20 T cell receptor beta chains from one sample sequenced in a study of response to subunit inactivated influenza vaccine. MiXCR, run by TCRdb on the RT-PCR reads, gives a single entry per CDR3 protein. Among approximately 500,000 distinct CDR3 sequences listed, 14% were seen once. The specimen comprised PBMCs from blood, sampled 11 to 12 days after vaccination. The receptors shown here come from a man aged 50 to 59 who received an inactivated influenza vaccine.

Points on this clonotype: Being one base from a much bigger clone, this may be a read error. V gene TRBV6-2 or TRBV6-3 combines with J gene TRBJ2-3; D is unresolved. The CDR3 is 15 residues long. Germline CDR1 is MNHEY and CDR2 is SVGEGT. The CDR3 DNA follows: TGTGCCTGCAGTTACGCCCAATCGACCTCAGGCACGCAGTATTTT. Translated, it gives CACSYAQSTSGTQYF.

This clonotype was seen more than once but under ten times. The J gene is TRBJ2-5, the V gene TRBV5-5; D gene unclear. The germline V gene encodes CDR1 SGHKS and CDR2 YYEKEE (reference sequence). Trimming shortened V by 1 base and J by 5 bases, and 6 bases separated the two germline ends. This CDR3 contains 12 residues. CDR3 DNA sequence: TGTGCCAGCAGCTTGAGTTTCGAGACCCAGTACTTC. Its protein is CASSLSFETQYF.

The chain carries TRBV2 and TRBJ1-5; D is uncertain. The germline V and J ends were trimmed by 3 bases and 3 bases, with 6 bases remaining between them. The germline gives CDR1 SNHLY, CDR2 FYNNEI. This CDR3 comprises 13 residues. The CDR3 protein is CASSEGFNQPQHF. The CDR3 nucleotides read TGTGCCAGCAGTGAGGGGTTCAATCAGCCCCAGCATTTT.

The chain uses TRBV30 and TRBJ2-1; TRBD2 is a possible D gene (5 bases). Germline V CDR1 and CDR2: GTSNPN, SVGIG (reference sequence). This CDR3 region has 15 residues. V was cut by 0 bases and J by 4 bases, with 13 bases left in between. CDR3 amino acids: CAWSVRGRNYNEQFF. In nucleotides, the CDR3 is TGTGCCTGGAGTGTACGTGGGAGAAATTACAATGAGCAGTTCTTC.

This clonotype has just a few counts. This rearrangement joins TRBV10-3 to TRBJ2-5; D possibly corresponds to TRBD2 (5 bases). From germline, CDR1 is ENHRY and CDR2 SYGVKD. Trimming removed 6 bases at V and 0 bases at J, with 5 bases between. The CDR3 runs to 12 residues. The CDR3 DNA reads TGTGCCATCAGCGGGAACCAAGAGACCCAGTACTTC. Its translation is CAISGNQETQYF.

This chain links TRBV7-3 with TRBJ2-5; D is unclear. Trimming shortened V by 6 bases and J by 1 base, and 15 bases separated the two germline ends. CDR1 is SGHTA, CDR2 FQGTGA, per germline. This CDR3 is built from 15 residues. The CDR3 spells CASSPLGIPQETQYF. The CDR3 DNA sequence: TGTGCCAGCAGTCCCCTGGGAATTCCCCAAGAGACCCAGTACTTC.

In DNA form, the CDR3 reads TGTGCCAGCAGCACAGGGGTCACGTACACTGAAGCTTTCTTT. Translated, it gives CASSTGVTYTEAFF. The gene calls are TRBV12-3 or TRBV12-4 and TRBJ1-1; 7 nucleotides line up with TRBD1. J lost 3 bases, V lost 6 bases, and 7 bases had no gene match. The CDR3 sequence is 14 residues long.

This clonotype occurred a few times. This chain joins TRBV7-2 and TRBJ2-3, with 16 bases identical to TRBD2. The CDR3 runs to 17 residues. Germline-derived CDR1 and CDR2 are SGHTA and FQGNSA. With V trimmed by 5 bases and J by 14 bases, 16 bases remained unmatched. Here the CDR3 reads CASSDQWPGLAGGFLYF. Here the CDR3 DNA reads TGTGCCAGCAGCGACCAGTGGCCGGGACTAGCGGGGGGGTTCCTGTATTTT.

The sample holds a few counts of this clonotype. V is TRBV11-2 and J is TRBJ2-7; 11 bases align to TRBD2. CDR1 and CDR2 (germline): SGHAT, FQNNGV. The ends lost 5 bases at V and 6 bases at J; junction bases unmatched: 6. The length of the CDR3 is 14 residues. The CDR3 region has the DNA TGTGCCAGCAGCCCCGTTAGCGGGAGGGGCGAGCAGTACTTC. It specifies CASSPVSGRGEQYF.

This clonotype was found many times. V usage is TRBV20-1 and J usage is TRBJ2-3, with D possibly matching TRBD1 (5 bases). V lost 2 bases and J 3 bases, leaving 12 bases between the germline ends. The CDR3 extends over 14 amino acids. Germline V CDR1 and CDR2: DFQATT, SNEGSKA (reference sequence). The DNA for the CDR3 is TGCAGTGCTAGAAAACAGGTTCGGACAGATACGCAGTATTTT. This gives the protein CSARKQVRTDTQYF.

The chain employs TRBV11-1 and TRBJ2-1, with 9 bases that match TRBD2. CDR3 length: 19 amino acids. The germline gives CDR1 SGHAT, CDR2 FQDESV (reference sequence). With 2 bases clipped from V and 0 bases from J, the junction kept 11 bases outside the gene matches. CDR3 coding DNA: TGTGCCAGCAGCTTACCGGGTAGCGGGGGCTACGGCTCCTACAATGAGCAGTTCTTC. This translates into CASSLPGSGGYGSYNEQFF.

This clonotype was detected a few times. The chain carries TRBV20-1 and TRBJ2-7; D could derive from TRBD1 or TRBD2 (7 bases each). The CDR3 runs to 14 residues. Germline V gene data show CDR1 as DFQATT and CDR2 as SNEGSKA (reference sequence). The V end was cut by 1 base, the J end by 6 bases, with 16 bases between. This CDR3 is CSARARGRGPEQYF. In DNA, the CDR3 is TGCAGTGCTAGAGCTAGGGGGCGGGGGCCCGAGCAGTACTTC.

This sequence joins TRBV28 and TRBJ2-1; either TRBD1 or TRBD2 may fit D (6 bases each). The CDR3 runs to 19 residues. In germline, CDR1 is MDHEN, CDR2 SYDVKM. Trimming took 3 bases from V and 3 from J, leaving 24 bases between them. The CDR3 is CASSFPRRRGSGVYNEQFF. DNA for the CDR3: TGTGCCAGCAGTTTTCCGAGGCGCAGGGGTAGCGGAGTCTACAATGAGCAGTTCTTC.

This clonotype appeared a few times. The chain combines TRBV4-2 with TRBJ1-3; D is perhaps TRBD1 (5 bases). From germline, CDR1 is LGHNA and CDR2 YNFKEQ. The CDR3 loop spans 17 amino acids. With 0 bases removed from V and 4 bases from J, the gap between germline ends came to 16 bases. CDR3 in DNA: TGTGCCAGCAGCCAAGAGTCCGGGACGTTACAGGGAAACACCATATATTTT. This codes for CASSQESGTLQGNTIYF.

The gene calls are TRBV4-1 and TRBJ2-1; 11 nucleotides match TRBD2. With V trimmed by 1 base and J by 9 bases, 8 bases remained unmatched. The germline CDR1 and CDR2 sequences are MGHRA and YSYEKL. CDR3 size: 16 residues. The CDR3 bases are TGCGCCAGCAGCCAAGCGCTAGCGGGGGGTCGTGGTGAGCAGTTCTTC. Amino acid sequence: CASSQALAGGRGEQFF.

The V call is TRBV4-3, the J call TRBJ2-6; possible D gene TRBD2, 5 bases. The germline V gene encodes CDR1 LGHNA and CDR2 YSLEER. Trimming cost V 2 bases and J 0 bases, with 11 bases left between them. The length of the CDR3 is 17 residues. The CDR3 DNA reads as TGCGCCAGCAGCCAACGGGTAGCGAGCTCTGGGGCCAACGTCCTGACTTTC. Translating it yields CASSQRVASSGANVLTF.

The chain joins TRBV7-6 to TRBJ2-7, with D perhaps matching TRBD2 (5 bases). CDR3 length: 15 amino acids. V dropped 4 bases and J dropped 4 bases, with 17 bases sitting between them. Germline CDR1 SGHVS, CDR2 FNYEAQ. CDR3 region: CASSSRTGRGYEQYF. The CDR3, as DNA: TGTGCCAGCAGCTCGCGGACCGGTCGAGGGTACGAGCAGTACTTC.

The table lists this clonotype with a few counts. This chain joins TRBV7-2 and TRBJ2-3; 12 bases fit TRBD1. The V segment lost 7 bases and the J segment 4 bases; nucleotides outside the gene matches: 6. The CDR3 runs 15 residues. Germline V gives CDR1 SGHTA, CDR2 FQGNSA. The CDR3 is CASIIGTGGSDTQYF. The CDR3, as DNA: TGTGCCAGCATAATCGGGACAGGGGGCTCAGATACGCAGTATTTT.

This clonotype was found a few times. V is TRBV9 and J is TRBJ2-5; D remains unclear. The V end was cut by 0 bases, the J end by 0 bases, with 12 bases between. The CDR3 runs to 16 residues. Germline values: CDR1 SGDLS, CDR2 YYNGEE. The CDR3 reads CASSVAAHSYQETQYF. The CDR3 nucleotides read TGTGCCAGCAGCGTAGCTGCCCACTCTTACCAAGAGACCCAGTACTTC.

The J gene is TRBJ1-3, the V gene TRBV29-1; the D is unclear. CDR3 length: 13 residues. Germline V gene data show CDR1 as SQVTM and CDR2 as ANQGSEA. Between the trimmed V and J ends, which lost 6 bases and 0 bases, there was a span of 9 bases. CDR3 DNA: TGCAGCGTGGCGGGTCGCTCTGGAAACACCATATATTTT. Protein: CSVAGRSGNTIYF.